Each of the 24 T cell receptor beta chains below was sequenced from the same sample in a study of cytomegalovirus exposure and HLA in healthy donors. 60 Vbeta and 13 Jbeta primers were used in PCR. The protocol was immunoSEQ multiplex PCR, while the TCRdb copy is restricted to in-frame clones and leaves out a portion. The sample carries 150,000 to 200,000 clones, 70% to 90% recorded once. Material: PBMCs. These receptors were taken from a man younger than 30 in good health and CMV-seropositive.

The rearrangement uses TRBV5-6 and TRBJ1-6, with D maybe TRBD1 (5 bases). The germline CDR1 and CDR2 sequences are SGHDT and YYEEEE. The CDR3 totals 12 residues. Trimming cost V 7 bases and J 10 bases, with 12 bases left between them. The CDR3 DNA sequence: TGTGCCAGCCAAGACAGAGGCTCACCCCTCCACTTT. The encoded protein is CASQDRGSPLHF.

J is TRBJ1-1 and V is TRBV4-2; D perhaps matches TRBD1 (6 bases). CDR3 size: 17 residues. CDR1 and CDR2 from the germline V gene are LGHNA and YNFKEQ. V was pared by 3 bases and J by 1 base, with 18 bases between. The CDR3 spells CASSHRWEGGRNTEAFF. The DNA of the CDR3 is TGTGCCAGCAGCCATCGGTGGGAGGGGGGTAGGAACACTGAAGCTTTCTTT.

As to this clone: The sample contains more than one DNA sequence encoding this CDR3. V usage is TRBV14 and J usage is TRBJ1-1, with D unresolved. CDR3 length: 13 residues. Trimming stripped 4 bases from V and 0 bases from J, with 6 bases between. Per germline, CDR1 SGHDN and CDR2 FVKESK. For the CDR3, the DNA is TGTGCCAGCAGCCCTAGCCTGAACACTGAAGCTTTCTTT. It translates to CASSPSLNTEAFF.

The V and J genes are TRBV30 and TRBJ1-5, with 8 bases matching TRBD1. There are 12 residues in the CDR3. Trimming cost V 5 bases and J 6 bases; bases outside gene matches: 3. Germline CDR1 GTSNPN, CDR2 SVGIG (reference sequence). As DNA, the CDR3 is TGTGCCTGGCAGGGGGCGGGTCAGCCCCAGCATTTT. This sequence encodes CAWQGAGQPQHF. Filled out from reference TRBV30 and TRBJ1-5, the complete variable domain reads SQTIHQWPATLVQPVGSPLSLECTVEGTSNPNLYWYRQAAGRGLQLLFYSVGIGQISSEVPQNLSASRPQDRQFILSSKKLLLSDSGFYLCAWQGAGQPQHFGDGTRLSIL.

The chain couples TRBV4-2 to TRBJ2-5; 9 bases align to TRBD2. The CDR3 has 17 amino acids. Trimming at V came to 0 bases and at J to 5 bases, leaving 10 bases not matched to a gene. Germline values: CDR1 LGHNA, CDR2 YNFKEQ. In DNA, the CDR3 is TGTGCCAGCAGCCAAGATTGGGATAGCGGGGGTGGGGAGACCCAGTACTTC. It encodes CASSQDWDSGGGETQYF.

The gene calls are TRBV9 and TRBJ2-5; the match to TRBD1 covers 7 bases. V was pared by 2 bases and J by 3 bases, with 4 bases of the junction left unmatched. This CDR3 has 14 amino acids. Germline CDR1 reads SGDLS; CDR2 reads YYNGEE. The CDR3 loop is CASSVSGTEETQYF. CDR3 DNA sequence: TGTGCCAGCAGCGTCTCCGGGACAGAAGAGACCCAGTACTTC.

This chain links TRBV10-1 with TRBJ2-5, with 9 bases that match TRBD2. J gave up 5 bases and V 6 bases, and 19 bases lay outside the gene matches. Looked up from germline, CDR1 is WNHNN and CDR2 is SYGVQD (reference sequence). The length of the CDR3 is 18 residues. CDR3 sequence (DNA): TGCGCCAGCAGCCGTGGGACTAGCAAAAAACCCCTCCGGGAGACCCAGTACTTC. Protein: CASSRGTSKKPLRETQYF.

This clone was picked up one time. CDR3: CASSVALTGSGDTQYF. The CDR3 DNA follows: TGTGCCAGCAGCGTAGCTTTGACAGGGTCGGGAGATACGCAGTATTTT. The chain links TRBV9 to TRBJ2-3; 7 nucleotides line up with TRBD1. The CDR3 totals 16 residues. The J segment lost 5 bases and the V segment lost 0 bases, leaving 9 bases of the junction unmatched. CDR1 is SGDLS and CDR2 is YYNGEE in the germline V gene.

The genes are TRBV27 and TRBJ2-1; maybe TRBD2 (6 bases). V was shortened by 6 bases and J by 8 bases, with 17 bases between the two germline ends. Germline V gene lookup returns CDR1 MNHEY and CDR2 SMNVEV (reference sequence). The CDR3 extends over 14 amino acids. The CDR3 DNA follows: TGTGCCAGCAGCCCGGGACTCACGAGGGATGAGCAGTTCTTC. Translation: CASSPGLTRDEQFF.

V gene TRBV10-3 combines with J gene TRBJ1-2; TRBD1 is a possible D gene (5 bases). Germline values: CDR1 ENHRY, CDR2 SYGVKD. The V gene lost 4 bases and the J gene lost 2 bases, with 8 bases spanning the gap. The CDR3 is made up of 13 amino acids. The DNA of the CDR3 is TGTGCCATCAGTGCGACAGAAAACTATGGCTACACCTTC. Residues: CAISATENYGYTF.

The chain recombines TRBV5-1 with TRBJ2-3; 11 bases map to TRBD1. CDR3 size: 15 residues. The ends lost 4 bases at V and 5 bases at J; junction bases unmatched: 6. The V gene's germline CDR1 is SGHRS and CDR2 YFSETQ. The CDR3 here is CASSTDRGRLDTQYF. The CDR3 bases are TGCGCCAGCAGCACGGACAGGGGGCGCCTAGATACGCAGTATTTT. The full variable domain, its missing parts supplied by reference TRBV5-1 and TRBJ2-3, is KAGVTQTPRYLIKTRGQQVTLSCSPISGHRSVSWYQQTPGQGLQFLFEYFSETQRNKGNFPGRFSGRQFSNSRSEMNVSTLELGDSALYLCASSTDRGRLDTQYFGPGTRLTVL.

This chain uses TRBV11-3 with TRBJ1-1; D perhaps matches TRBD1 (6 bases). CDR1 SGHNT and CDR2 YENEEA come from the germline V gene. V dropped 0 bases and J dropped 7 bases, with 15 bases sitting between them. The CDR3 covers 15 residues. The CDR3 reads CASSLEAGAKFEAFF. In nucleotides, the CDR3 is TGTGCCAGCAGCTTAGAGGCGGGGGCCAAATTTGAAGCTTTCTTT.

This chain joins TRBV25-1 and TRBJ2-5, with a possible D match to TRBD1 (6 bases). This CDR3 region has 13 residues. V was pared by 9 bases and J by 4 bases, with 15 bases between. Germline V gene data show CDR1 as MGHDK and CDR2 as SYGVNS. Here the CDR3 reads CASTPGVPETQYF. The CDR3 DNA reads TGTGCCAGTACCCCAGGGGTTCCAGAGACCCAGTACTTC.

This clone was detected only once. The chain couples TRBV2 to TRBJ1-2; TRBD1 matches 9 bases. Germline values: CDR1 SNHLY, CDR2 FYNNEI. V lost 7 bases and J lost 9; bases outside the gene matches: 6. There are 12 residues in the CDR3. The CDR3: CASKGQGIRYTF. The DNA for the CDR3 is TGTGCCAGCAAGGGACAGGGTATCCGCTACACCTTC.

The V and J genes are TRBV9 and TRBJ1-1; D not resolved. This CDR3 is 15 amino acids long. V was clipped by 0 bases and J by 5 bases, with 14 bases between them. The germline gives CDR1 SGDLS, CDR2 YYNGEE. The CDR3 DNA sequence: TGTGCCAGCAGCGTAGGCGGGGATGAGGGTACTGAAGCTTTCTTT. Its protein product is CASSVGGDEGTEAFF.

The chain couples TRBV5-1 to TRBJ1-2; 10 bases are a match to TRBD1. With 4 bases clipped from V and 4 bases from J, the junction kept 10 bases outside the gene matches. The CDR3 runs to 16 residues. CDR1 and CDR2 from the germline V gene are SGHRS and YFSETQ. The CDR3 sequence: CASSGDRGLNLYGYTF. The DNA for the CDR3 is TGCGCCAGCAGCGGAGACAGGGGGCTGAACCTCTATGGCTACACCTTC.

The chain has TRBV2 and TRBJ2-1; 8 bases map to TRBD2. The ends lost 10 bases at V and 6 bases at J; junction bases unmatched: 11. Per germline, CDR1 SNHLY and CDR2 FYNNEI. The CDR3 contains 14 residues. The chain's CDR3 is CATTTGLAGNEQFF. The CDR3 coding sequence is TGTGCCACCACGACCGGTCTAGCGGGCAATGAGCAGTTCTTC.

V usage is TRBV4-3 and J usage is TRBJ1-1; 8 nucleotides align to TRBD1. This CDR3 is built from 16 residues. Germline lookup yields CDR1 LGHNA and CDR2 YSLEER. J lost 2 bases, V lost 0 bases, and 5 bases had no gene match. The DNA of the CDR3 is TGCGCCAGCAGCCAAGATTCAGGGGGCTACAACACTGAAGCTTTCTTT. Translated, it gives CASSQDSGGYNTEAFF.

The chain combines TRBV4-3 with TRBJ2-7; D is unclear. CDR1 is LGHNA and CDR2 is YSLEER in the germline V gene. Trimming left V 3 bases short and J 5 bases short, with 11 bases between. The CDR3 covers 13 residues. The CDR3 nucleotides read TGCGCCAGCAGCCAGGCTGTCTCAAACGAGCAGTACTTC. Translating gives CASSQAVSNEQYF.

This clone was found a few times. The rearrangement uses TRBV6-1 and TRBJ1-4; a possible D gene is TRBD1 (6 bases). The CDR3 is 15 amino acids. Trimming pared 0 bases from V and 8 bases from J, leaving 13 bases between. Germline V gene data show CDR1 as MNHNS and CDR2 as SASEGT. The CDR3 here is CASSEAGGPGEKLFF. CDR3 sequence (DNA): TGTGCCAGCAGTGAAGCCGGGGGGCCGGGGGAAAAACTGTTTTTT.

A word on this clone: Mismatch with germline at one junction end may stem from a read error. The same CDR3 arises from other DNA sequences in this sample as well. The chain carries TRBV11-2 and TRBJ1-5; D not certain. Per the germline V gene, CDR1 is SGHAT and CDR2 is FQNNGV. The CDR3 has 13 amino acids. CDR3 DNA: TGTGCCAGCAGTTTAGATCGGAATCAGCCCCAGCATTTT. Translating it yields CASSLDRNQPQHF.

The chain employs TRBV4-3 and TRBJ2-5, with 11 bases aligning to TRBD2. This CDR3 has 18 residues. Germline lookup yields CDR1 LGHNA and CDR2 YSLEER. V dropped 1 base and J dropped 0; count of bases not matched to a gene: 7. As DNA, the CDR3 is TGCGCCAGCAGCCAAGTAGTAGCGGGGGGGCCTGACCAAGAGACCCAGTACTTC. This sequence encodes CASSQVVAGGPDQETQYF.

This clone was observed once. The chain carries TRBV6-4 and TRBJ2-5; possibly TRBD2 for D (7 bases). Germline values: CDR1 MRHNA, CDR2 SNTAGT. Trimming pared 8 bases from V and 0 bases from J, leaving 13 bases between. The CDR3 extends over 14 amino acids. CDR3 nucleotides: TGTGCCAGCGGGCGGGGGACATACCAAGAGACCCAGTACTTC. Translation: CASGRGTYQETQYF.

The rearrangement joins TRBV7-6 to TRBJ2-5, with 16 bases fitting TRBD2. CDR3 length equals 17 residues. Germline values: CDR1 SGHVS, CDR2 FNYEAQ. Losses at the gene ends were 1 base for V and 4 bases for J; bases not matched to a gene: 3. The CDR3 here is CASSLEGTSGGAETQYF. The CDR3 nucleotides read TGTGCCAGCAGCTTAGAGGGGACTAGCGGGGGGGCAGAGACCCAGTACTTC.